This T cell receptor (beta chain) was observed in a study of graft-versus-host responses after intestinal transplantation. Study-level information: Induction using anti-thymocyte globulin, followed by tacrolimus and steroids for approximately 3 years, was given to all recipients. General observations from the study: Early post-transplant falls in HvG clones accompanied the peak levels of circulating GvH clones.

Measured with immunoSEQ multiplex PCR; TCRdb has only the in-frame clones, and not every one. The table shows around 1,600 clones, with approximately 92% occurring only once. With regard to this clone: What it binds is not known.

The V end was cut by 7 bases, the J end by 1 base, with 17 bases between. Germline CDR1 reads LNHDA; CDR2 reads SQIVND (reference sequence). The CDR3 covers 16 residues. The chain links TRBV19 to TRBJ1-5; no clear D. The sequencing used PBMCs, collected 8 days after intestinal transplant. This sequence originates from a human patient who received an intestinal transplant, so some T cells may come from the graft donor. CDR3 region: CASIEQEGLSNQPQHF. The CDR3 DNA is TGTGCCAGTATCGAGCAAGAAGGGTTAAGCAATCAGCCCCAGCATTTT.